This T cell receptor (beta chain) was recorded in a study of blood T cell repertoires in COVID-19 (dated by TCRdb to about 2020). Broadly, across the study: Collaborator samples came from the United States, Italy and Spain and covered acute and convalescent phases of COVID-19. The sample metadata nearly always contained a de-identified subject ID, COVID-19 status, age in years and sex. Where available, HLA class I and class II types were obtained from metadata supplied by the sample provider rather than from assay-based typing. A freely available public database, intended as a resource for researchers studying the immune response to SARS-CoV-2, is where the repertoires were released. Samples were obtained from the ongoing ImmuneRACE study (first 160 participants) and from 1,254 subjects provided by 6 global collaborators. The dataset comprised deeply sampled blood TCRbeta repertoires from subjects exposed to, actively infected with, or recovered from COVID-19. The prospective study material was composed of cDNA or gDNA derived from T cells, B-cell-depleted T cells, or PBMCs. Broad study findings and their caveats: Clinical and demographic metadata were provided uncurated, with the amount varying by source and participant.

One collaborating source in Seattle enrolled patients while the patients were actively infected and followed the patients over time throughout the course of disease. Collaborating institutions collected whole blood in K2EDTA tubes following their own protocols. Collaborator samples were shipped for TCRbeta analysis as frozen whole blood, isolated PBMCs, or DNA extracted from either sample type. The junction carries 11 bases between V and J, which are trimmed by 7 bases and 5 bases respectively. CDR1 is given as SNHLY and CDR2 as FYNNEI, both from the germline V gene. Including cysteine and phenylalanine, the CDR3 has 12 amino acids. Only the CDR3 region is kept as DNA, spanning 36 bases read in frame from base 1. TCRbeta CDR3 regions were amplified from genomic DNA using the immunoSEQ Assay, a bias-controlled multiplex PCR. On the authors' methods: The number of nucleated cells in each sample was estimated from the amplification of reference gene primers within the assay. Sequence reads were collapsed and filtered to measure the absolute abundance of every unique TCRbeta CDR3 rearrangement. Productive Simpson clonality was computed per sample as the square root of Simpson's diversity index over productive rearrangements. Entries here come from immuneACCESS through TCRdb and include only in-frame sequences with V and J called. Some clones fail to appear in such tables; in the studies checked, an unresolved V gene covers under half of the shortfall, and the cause of the remainder is unknown. For V, J and clone size, that table is used; D and trimming come from the DNA. Within this sample are 150,000 to 200,000 clones, with roughly 80% of them counted one time only. Together, the top ten hold about 7.7% of the sample.

This clone was observed a handful of times. Its antigen remains undetermined. No clone much larger than this one lies a single base away; base qualities are absent. Sequences were obtained from peripheral blood. This TCR was sampled from a woman aged 40 to 50 with COVID-19, enrolled during active disease. The chain is assembled from TRBV2 and TRBJ2-5, with TRBD2 perhaps the D gene, on 6 matching bases. The DNA sequence is TGTGCCAGCAAGCGGCGGGGTGAGACCCAGTACTTC. Its amino acids are CASKRRGETQYF.